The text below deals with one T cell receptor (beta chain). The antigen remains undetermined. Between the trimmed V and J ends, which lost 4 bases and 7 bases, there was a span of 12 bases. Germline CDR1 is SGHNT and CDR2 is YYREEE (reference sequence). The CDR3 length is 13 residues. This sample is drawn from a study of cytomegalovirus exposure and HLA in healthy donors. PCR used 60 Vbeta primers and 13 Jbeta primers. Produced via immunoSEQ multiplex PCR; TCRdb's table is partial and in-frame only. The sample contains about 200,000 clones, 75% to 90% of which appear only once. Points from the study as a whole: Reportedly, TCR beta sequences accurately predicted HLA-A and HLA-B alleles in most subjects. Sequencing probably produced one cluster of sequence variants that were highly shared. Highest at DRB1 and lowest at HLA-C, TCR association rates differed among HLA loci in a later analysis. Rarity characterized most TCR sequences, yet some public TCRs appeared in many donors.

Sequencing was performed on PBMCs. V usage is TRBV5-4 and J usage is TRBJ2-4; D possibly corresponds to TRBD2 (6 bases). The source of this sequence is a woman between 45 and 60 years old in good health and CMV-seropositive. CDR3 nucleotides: TGTGCCAGCAGCCCGGGACTTGAGAACATTCAGTACTTC. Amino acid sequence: CASSPGLENIQYF.